This TCR beta chain was recovered during a study of T cells in Graves' hyperthyroidism and ophthalmopathy. Across the study: Sampling of peripheral blood happened at initial diagnosis, prior to any treatment.

Study observations and caveats: Ophthalmopathy was model-predicted a median roughly 6.2 months pre-onset.

Amplification of TCR beta CDR3 regions used RNA as the template. The primer set for the first-round RT-PCR of the TCR CDR3 was HTBI. TCRdb processed the multiplex PCR reads anew with MiXCR; each CDR3 protein has one entry. This sample yields fewer than 400,000 distinct CDR3 sequences, of which 20% to 25% are seen a single time; roughly 70% belongs to the top ten. The sample holds one count of this clonotype. Its antigen is undetermined. The source is a man in his fifties with Graves' hyperthyroidism. Sequencing used blood.

CDR3 nucleotides: TGCGCCAGCAGCCTCTATCCGGGACGGAACACTGAAGCTTTCTTT. Protein sequence: CASSLYPGRNTEAFF. The chain combines TRBV5-1 with TRBJ1-1; D is perhaps TRBD1 (5 bases). The V and J ends lost 4 bases and 1 base respectively, with 14 bases between them. Germline CDR1 and CDR2: SGHRS and YFSETQ. The CDR3 contains 15 residues.